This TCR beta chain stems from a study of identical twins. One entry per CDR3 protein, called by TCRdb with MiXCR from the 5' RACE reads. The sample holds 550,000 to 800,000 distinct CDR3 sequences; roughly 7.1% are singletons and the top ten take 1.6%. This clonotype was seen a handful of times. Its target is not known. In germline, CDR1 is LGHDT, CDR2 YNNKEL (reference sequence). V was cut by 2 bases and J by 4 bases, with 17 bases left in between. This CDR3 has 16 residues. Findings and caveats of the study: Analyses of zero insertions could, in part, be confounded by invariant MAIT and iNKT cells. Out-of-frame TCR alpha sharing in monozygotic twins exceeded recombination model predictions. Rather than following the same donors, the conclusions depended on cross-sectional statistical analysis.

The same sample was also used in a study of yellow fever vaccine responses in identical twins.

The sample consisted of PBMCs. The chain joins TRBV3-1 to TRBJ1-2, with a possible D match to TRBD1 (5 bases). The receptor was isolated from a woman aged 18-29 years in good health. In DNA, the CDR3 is TGTGCCAGCAGCCAATGGGGGACCCTGGGAGGCTATGGCTACACCTTC. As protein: CASSQWGTLGGYGYTF.